These T cell receptor beta chains were read from a single sample in a study of blood T cell repertoires in COVID-19. The table came from immunoSEQ multiplex PCR; TCRdb's copy has only in-frame clones and leaves some out. The table shows 70,000 to 100,000 clones, with almost 85% occurring only once. Material for sequencing was peripheral blood. All receptors derive from a man aged 50-60 years with active or convalescent COVID-19. Each CDR3 is given with its conserved first and last residue. Each record gives: J gene, clone size, V gene, D gene, CDR3 protein, CDR3 DNA. A D gene is named only where the DNA matches it firmly. Some rows mark clone size as missing; the rest say once, few, many or name a class of expanded clone.

J gene: TRBJ2-2; clone size: NA; V gene: TRBV5-1; D gene: TRBD2; CDR3 protein: CASTLSGSNTGELFF; CDR3 DNA: TGCGCCAGCACCCTTAGCGGGTCGAACACCGGGGAGCTGTTTTTT
J gene: TRBJ2-1; clone size: few; V gene: TRBV11-3; D gene: NA; CDR3 protein: CASSLGQQGNEQFF; CDR3 DNA: TGTGCCAGCAGCTTAGGGCAACAGGGCAATGAGCAGTTCTTC
J gene: TRBJ2-7; clone size: NA; V gene: TRBV28; D gene: NA; CDR3 protein: CASISGSHYEQYF; CDR3 DNA: TGTGCCAGCATTAGCGGTTCCCACTACGAGCAGTACTTC
J gene: TRBJ2-1; clone size: NA; V gene: TRBV6-5; D gene: TRBD1; CDR3 protein: CASSIGTAYNEQFF; CDR3 DNA: TGTGCCAGCAGTATCGGGACAGCCTACAATGAGCAGTTCTTC
J gene: TRBJ2-7; clone size: once; V gene: TRBV18; D gene: TRBD1; CDR3 protein: CASSPDDRGSSEQYF; CDR3 DNA: TGTGCCAGCTCACCAGATGACAGGGGAAGCTCCGAGCAGTACTTC
J gene: TRBJ1-6; clone size: NA; V gene: TRBV7-2; D gene: NA; CDR3 protein: CASSVGEGSPLHF; CDR3 DNA: TGTGCCAGCAGCGTAGGGGAGGGTTCACCCCTCCACTTT
J gene: TRBJ1-5; clone size: NA; V gene: TRBV3-1/TRBV3-2; D gene: NA; CDR3 protein: CASSQDTEPQHF; CDR3 DNA: TGTGCCAGCAGCCAAGATACGGAGCCCCAGCATTTT
J gene: TRBJ2-2; clone size: NA; V gene: TRBV24-1; D gene: TRBD1; CDR3 protein: CATSDLAGTGANTGELFF; CDR3 DNA: TGTGCCACCAGTGATTTGGCTGGGACAGGGGCGAACACCGGGGAGCTGTTTTTT
J gene: TRBJ2-5; clone size: NA; V gene: TRBV2; D gene: NA; CDR3 protein: CASSSYGTQKGTQYF; CDR3 DNA: TGTGCCAGCAGTTCCTACGGGACACAAAAGGGGACCCAGTACTTC
J gene: TRBJ2-3; clone size: NA; V gene: TRBV11-2; D gene: TRBD2; CDR3 protein: CASSLAGGLDTQYF; CDR3 DNA: TGTGCCAGCAGCTTAGCGGGGGGGCTAGATACGCAGTATTTT
J gene: TRBJ1-4; clone size: NA; V gene: TRBV12-3/TRBV12-4; D gene: NA; CDR3 protein: CASGPGLGEKLFF; CDR3 DNA: TGTGCCAGCGGTCCGGGGTTAGGCGAAAAACTGTTTTTT
J gene: TRBJ2-1; clone size: once; V gene: TRBV11-3; D gene: TRBD2; CDR3 protein: CASSLGAGGYNEQFF; CDR3 DNA: TGTGCCAGCAGCTTAGGAGCGGGGGGTTACAATGAGCAGTTCTTC
J gene: TRBJ1-1; clone size: NA; V gene: TRBV5-1; D gene: TRBD1; CDR3 protein: CASSPGTGNPNTEAFF; CDR3 DNA: TGCGCCAGCAGCCCCGGGACAGGGAACCCGAACACTGAAGCTTTCTTT
J gene: TRBJ2-2; clone size: NA; V gene: TRBV18; D gene: NA; CDR3 protein: CASSPLGELFF; CDR3 DNA: TGTGCCAGCTCACCTCTGGGGGAGCTGTTTTTT
J gene: TRBJ1-1; clone size: NA; V gene: TRBV5-6; D gene: TRBD1; CDR3 protein: CASSMGQSNTEAFF; CDR3 DNA: TGTGCCAGCAGCATGGGACAGTCGAACACTGAAGCTTTCTTT
J gene: TRBJ1-1; clone size: NA; V gene: TRBV29-1; D gene: NA; CDR3 protein: CSVLLTGAFF; CDR3 DNA: TGCAGCGTTCTCCTTACAGGGGCTTTCTTT
J gene: TRBJ1-6; clone size: NA; V gene: TRBV28; D gene: TRBD1; CDR3 protein: CASSLGQYNSPLHF; CDR3 DNA: TGTGCCAGCAGTTTGGGACAGTATAATTCACCCCTCCACTTT
J gene: TRBJ1-1; clone size: NA; V gene: TRBV12-3/TRBV12-4; D gene: NA; CDR3 protein: CASSLSGVQAFF; CDR3 DNA: TGTGCCAGCAGTTTGTCGGGGGTGCAAGCTTTCTTT
J gene: TRBJ2-3; clone size: NA; V gene: TRBV12-3/TRBV12-4; D gene: TRBD2; CDR3 protein: CASSGLGIDTQYF; CDR3 DNA: TGTGCCAGCAGTGGACTAGGAATAGATACGCAGTATTTT
J gene: TRBJ1-2; clone size: NA; V gene: TRBV6-1; D gene: TRBD1; CDR3 protein: CASSERGGNYGYTF; CDR3 DNA: TGTGCCAGCAGTGAAAGAGGGGGCAACTATGGCTACACCTTC
J gene: TRBJ2-5; clone size: NA; V gene: TRBV6-5; D gene: TRBD2; CDR3 protein: CASIGTSGETQYF; CDR3 DNA: TGTGCCAGCATCGGGACTAGCGGGGAGACCCAGTACTTC
J gene: TRBJ2-3; clone size: NA; V gene: TRBV18; D gene: NA; CDR3 protein: CASSPRRGGQFQKTDTQYF; CDR3 DNA: TGTGCCAGCTCACCTCGCCGTGGGGGCCAATTTCAGAAGACAGATACGCAGTATTTT
J gene: TRBJ1-5; clone size: NA; V gene: TRBV28; D gene: NA; CDR3 protein: CASGGNQPQHF; CDR3 DNA: TGTGCCAGCGGGGGGAATCAGCCCCAGCATTTT
J gene: TRBJ2-5; clone size: NA; V gene: TRBV5-1; D gene: NA; CDR3 protein: CASSFTDPSGETQYF; CDR3 DNA: TGCGCCAGCAGCTTCACGGACCCTTCGGGGGAGACCCAGTACTTC
J gene: TRBJ1-5; clone size: NA; V gene: TRBV7-2; D gene: NA; CDR3 protein: CASSSMTGSNQPQHF; CDR3 DNA: TGTGCCAGCAGCTCCATGACAGGAAGCAATCAGCCCCAGCATTTT
J gene: TRBJ2-3; clone size: NA; V gene: TRBV25-1; D gene: TRBD2; CDR3 protein: CASSSPRGGITDTQYF; CDR3 DNA: TGTGCCAGCAGTTCCCCTCGCGGGGGGATCACAGATACGCAGTATTTT
J gene: TRBJ1-5; clone size: once; V gene: TRBV6-1; D gene: TRBD1; CDR3 protein: CASSERDRGGNSNQPQHF; CDR3 DNA: TGTGCCAGCAGTGAACGGGACAGGGGGGGCAATAGCAATCAGCCCCAGCATTTT
J gene: TRBJ2-1; clone size: NA; V gene: TRBV6-5; D gene: TRBD2; CDR3 protein: CASRTSGGLYNEQFF; CDR3 DNA: TGTGCCAGCAGGACTAGCGGGGGTCTTTACAATGAGCAGTTCTTC
J gene: TRBJ1-2; clone size: NA; V gene: TRBV7-2; D gene: TRBD1; CDR3 protein: CASSIGAGGAYGYTF; CDR3 DNA: TGTGCCAGCAGCATCGGGGCAGGGGGAGCCTATGGCTACACCTTC
J gene: TRBJ2-4; clone size: once; V gene: TRBV27; D gene: NA; CDR3 protein: CASSITPGEKEYF; CDR3 DNA: TGTGCCAGCAGTATCACTCCCGGGGAAAAGGAGTACTTC
J gene: TRBJ2-1; clone size: NA; V gene: TRBV7-2; D gene: NA; CDR3 protein: CASTPLGGGAAYNEQFF; CDR3 DNA: TGTGCCAGCACCCCCCTGGGGGGTGGGGCGGCCTACAATGAGCAGTTCTTC
J gene: TRBJ2-1; clone size: NA; V gene: TRBV29-1; D gene: TRBD2; CDR3 protein: CSVDSSGGADEQFF; CDR3 DNA: TGCAGCGTTGACTCTAGCGGGGGGGCAGATGAGCAGTTCTTC
J gene: TRBJ2-2; clone size: NA; V gene: TRBV6-5; D gene: NA; CDR3 protein: CASSSGTGELFF; CDR3 DNA: TGTGCCAGCAGTTCCGGCACCGGGGAGCTGTTTTTT
J gene: TRBJ1-6; clone size: NA; V gene: TRBV27; D gene: TRBD1; CDR3 protein: CASTGQYNSPLHF; CDR3 DNA: TGTGCCAGCACGGGACAGTATAATTCACCCCTCCACTTT
J gene: TRBJ2-3; clone size: NA; V gene: TRBV11-1; D gene: NA; CDR3 protein: CASSLDLTDTQYF; CDR3 DNA: TGTGCCAGCAGCTTAGATCTCACAGATACGCAGTATTTT
J gene: TRBJ2-3; clone size: NA; V gene: TRBV5-4; D gene: NA; CDR3 protein: CASSHDRDTQYF; CDR3 DNA: TGTGCCAGCAGCCATGATCGGGATACGCAGTATTTT
J gene: TRBJ2-3; clone size: once; V gene: TRBV2; D gene: NA; CDR3 protein: CASTPTSVGTDTQYF; CDR3 DNA: TGTGCCAGCACCCCCACTAGTGTGGGCACAGATACGCAGTATTTT
J gene: TRBJ1-1; clone size: NA; V gene: TRBV29-1; D gene: NA; CDR3 protein: CSVPGQSEAFF; CDR3 DNA: TGCAGCGTGCCAGGACAGTCTGAAGCTTTCTTT
J gene: TRBJ2-2; clone size: once; V gene: TRBV3-1/TRBV3-2; D gene: NA; CDR3 protein: CASSQLTGELFF; CDR3 DNA: TGTGCCAGCAGCCAGCTAACCGGGGAGCTGTTTTTT
J gene: TRBJ1-2; clone size: NA; V gene: TRBV2; D gene: NA; CDR3 protein: CASSRQANYGYTF; CDR3 DNA: TGTGCCAGCAGTAGACAGGCGAACTATGGCTACACCTTC
J gene: TRBJ1-2; clone size: NA; V gene: TRBV4-1; D gene: TRBD1; CDR3 protein: CASSQEGVRDRVGYTF; CDR3 DNA: TGCGCCAGCAGCCAAGAAGGGGTTAGGGACAGGGTTGGCTACACCTTC
J gene: TRBJ1-2; clone size: NA; V gene: TRBV28; D gene: NA; CDR3 protein: CASSWTALYGYTF; CDR3 DNA: TGTGCCAGCAGTTGGACAGCGCTCTATGGCTACACCTTC
J gene: TRBJ1-5; clone size: NA; V gene: TRBV29-1; D gene: NA; CDR3 protein: CSVESREGQPQHF; CDR3 DNA: TGCAGCGTTGAGTCCAGGGAGGGTCAGCCCCAGCATTTT
J gene: TRBJ1-6; clone size: NA; V gene: TRBV30; D gene: TRBD1; CDR3 protein: CAWGTVNSPLHF; CDR3 DNA: TGTGCCTGGGGGACAGTCAATTCACCCCTCCACTTT
J gene: TRBJ2-3; clone size: NA; V gene: TRBV5-1; D gene: TRBD2; CDR3 protein: CASSRGSGTSATDTQYF; CDR3 DNA: TGCGCCAGCAGCCGGGGATCCGGGACTAGCGCCACAGATACGCAGTATTTT
J gene: TRBJ2-5; clone size: NA; V gene: TRBV2; D gene: TRBD2; CDR3 protein: CASTQGLAGGGETQYF; CDR3 DNA: TGTGCCAGCACCCAAGGACTAGCGGGGGGGGGAGAGACCCAGTACTTC
J gene: TRBJ1-4; clone size: many; V gene: TRBV7-9; D gene: NA; CDR3 protein: CASSPRATNEKLFF; CDR3 DNA: TGTGCCAGCAGTCCCAGGGCAACAAATGAAAAACTGTTTTTT
J gene: TRBJ1-3; clone size: NA; V gene: TRBV9; D gene: NA; CDR3 protein: CASSAIGTRGNTIYF; CDR3 DNA: TGTGCCAGCAGCGCGATAGGGACACGAGGAAACACCATATATTTT
J gene: TRBJ2-2; clone size: NA; V gene: TRBV29-1; D gene: NA; CDR3 protein: CSVRQLDLSTGELFF; CDR3 DNA: TGCAGCGTTCGACAGCTAGACTTATCCACCGGGGAGCTGTTTTTT
J gene: TRBJ1-1; clone size: NA; V gene: TRBV18; D gene: NA; CDR3 protein: CASSPSEGTEAFF; CDR3 DNA: TGTGCCAGCTCACCCTCGGAGGGGACTGAAGCTTTCTTT
J gene: TRBJ2-7; clone size: NA; V gene: TRBV18; D gene: NA; CDR3 protein: CASSKQGTDYEQYF; CDR3 DNA: TGTGCCAGCTCAAAACAGGGTACGGACTACGAGCAGTACTTC
J gene: TRBJ1-3; clone size: NA; V gene: TRBV3-1/TRBV3-2; D gene: NA; CDR3 protein: CASSQGQSRGNTIYF; CDR3 DNA: TGTGCCAGCAGCCAAGGACAGAGTAGGGGAAACACCATATATTTT
J gene: TRBJ2-1; clone size: NA; V gene: TRBV19; D gene: TRBD2; CDR3 protein: CASSILPSGGARRYNEQFF; CDR3 DNA: TGTGCCAGTAGTATTTTACCCAGCGGGGGGGCCCGGCGATACAATGAGCAGTTCTTC
J gene: TRBJ2-1; clone size: NA; V gene: TRBV25-1; D gene: TRBD2; CDR3 protein: CASSEAGLGQYNEQFF; CDR3 DNA: TGTGCCAGCAGTGAAGCCGGACTAGGGCAATACAATGAGCAGTTCTTC
J gene: TRBJ2-3; clone size: NA; V gene: TRBV3-1/TRBV3-2; D gene: NA; CDR3 protein: CASSQGTSEGADTQYF; CDR3 DNA: TGTGCCAGCAGCCAAGGCACTAGCGAGGGGGCAGATACGCAGTATTTT
J gene: TRBJ2-5; clone size: few; V gene: TRBV28; D gene: NA; CDR3 protein: CASSLEGLVGETQYF; CDR3 DNA: TGTGCCAGCAGCCTAGAGGGACTGGTGGGTGAGACCCAGTACTTC
J gene: TRBJ2-5; clone size: NA; V gene: TRBV7-2; D gene: NA; CDR3 protein: CASSLVGSDQETQYF; CDR3 DNA: TGTGCCAGCAGCTTAGTAGGCAGCGACCAAGAGACCCAGTACTTC
J gene: TRBJ2-7; clone size: few; V gene: TRBV28; D gene: TRBD2; CDR3 protein: CASRTSGGEKSYEQYF; CDR3 DNA: TGTGCCAGCAGGACTAGCGGGGGCGAAAAGTCCTACGAGCAGTACTTC
J gene: TRBJ1-6; clone size: NA; V gene: TRBV5-1; D gene: TRBD1; CDR3 protein: CASSLEGTVNSPLHF; CDR3 DNA: TGCGCCAGCAGCTTGGAGGGGACAGTTAATTCACCCCTCCACTTT